Below, one T cell receptor beta chain is given with its context. This sample was taken from a study of blood T cell repertoires in COVID-19. Turning to the study itself: The United States, Italy and Spain were the sources of the acute and convalescent COVID-19 samples. The analysed material was cDNA or gDNA that came from T cells, B-cell-depleted T cells, or PBMCs.

The germline V and J ends were trimmed by 3 bases and 0 bases, with 12 bases remaining between them. The CDR3 spans 15 residues. Germline assignment: CDR1 SEHNR and CDR2 FQNEAQ (reference sequence). Original methodology: Estimated nucleated cell counts came from reference gene primer amplification. The data were produced by immunoSEQ multiplex PCR, yet TCRdb's version contains in-frame clones alone and is incomplete. V and J calls and clone size are those listed in that table; D and trimming were worked out from the DNA. The sample has about 240,000 clones; approximately 87% are singletons. This TCR was recovered from a man between 60 and 75 years old with acute or convalescent COVID-19. This sequence joins TRBV7-9 and TRBJ2-7, with D unresolved. The sample consisted of peripheral blood. The CDR3 nucleotides read TGTGCCAGCAGCTTCGGGTTAGGTATCTCCTACGAGCAGTACTTC. As protein: CASSFGLGISYEQYF.